The subject of this entry is one T cell receptor (beta chain). The data derive from a study of CD8+ T cells in alopecia areata. Investigators isolated RNA and reverse transcribed it into cDNA to act as the sequencing template. Clones were read by immunoSEQ multiplex PCR, and TCRdb kept only the in-frame ones, dropping some. The repertoire holds around 210,000 clones, with around 66% as singletons. Treatment in this sample: oral pan-JAK inhibitor, 5-10 mg twice daily. The CDR3 sequence is 14 residues long. V was shortened by 3 bases and J by 1 base, with 9 bases between the two germline ends. CDR1 SEHNR and CDR2 FQNEAQ come from the germline V gene (reference sequence).

The receptor's source is a human donor with alopecia areata. This chain joins TRBV7-9 and TRBJ1-1; D perhaps matches TRBD1 (5 bases). Here the sequenced sample was CD4+ T cells sorted from blood, taken at week 4, from a patient treated with tofacitinib. As DNA, the CDR3 is TGTGCCAGCAGCTTGGGGGAGTGGAACACTGAAGCTTTCTTT. This gives the protein CASSLGEWNTEAFF. Supplemented by reference TRBV7-9 and TRBJ1-1, the full variable domain reads DTGVSQNPRHKITKRGQNVTFRCDPISEHNRLYWYRQTLGQGPEFLTYFQNEAQLEKSRLLSDRFSAERPKGSFSTLEIQRTEQGDSAMYLCASSLGEWNTEAFFGQGTRLTVV.